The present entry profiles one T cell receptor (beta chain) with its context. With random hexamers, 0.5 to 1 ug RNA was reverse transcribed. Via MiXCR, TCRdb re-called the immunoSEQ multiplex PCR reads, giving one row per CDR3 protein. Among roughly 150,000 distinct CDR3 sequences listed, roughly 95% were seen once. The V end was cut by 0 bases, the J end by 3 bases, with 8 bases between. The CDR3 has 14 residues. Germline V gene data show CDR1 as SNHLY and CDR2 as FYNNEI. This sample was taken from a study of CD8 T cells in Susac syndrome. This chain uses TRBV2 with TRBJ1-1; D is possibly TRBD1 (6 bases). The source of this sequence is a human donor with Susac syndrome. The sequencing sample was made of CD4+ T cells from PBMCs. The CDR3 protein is CASSEAGAYTEAFF. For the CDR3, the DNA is TGTGCCAGCAGTGAAGCGGGGGCATACACTGAAGCTTTCTTT.